The clone carrying this TCR beta chain showed up many times. This entry comes from a study of T cell repertoires in cytomegalovirus infection. Study in general: CMV infection and matching HLA type were both indicated by public TCR beta signatures.

From the reads, TCRdb called clonotypes with MiXCR, one entry per CDR3 protein. The sample gives about 240,000 distinct CDR3 sequences, around an eighth of which show up once; 1.6% is in the top ten. Trimming took 3 bases from V and 3 from J, leaving 9 bases between them. Germline V gene lookup returns CDR1 DFQATT and CDR2 SNEGSKA (reference sequence). CDR3 length equals 12 residues. The chain links TRBV20-1 to TRBJ2-7; possible D gene TRBD1, 5 bases. The specimen was PBMCs. The TCR comes from a human donor in good health (CMV status not recorded). Some clones in this sample may be carry-over from other donors' samples. CDR3 nucleotides: TGCAGTGCTAGTGCAGGGTTCTACGAGCAGTACTTC. Translating it yields CSASAGFYEQYF.